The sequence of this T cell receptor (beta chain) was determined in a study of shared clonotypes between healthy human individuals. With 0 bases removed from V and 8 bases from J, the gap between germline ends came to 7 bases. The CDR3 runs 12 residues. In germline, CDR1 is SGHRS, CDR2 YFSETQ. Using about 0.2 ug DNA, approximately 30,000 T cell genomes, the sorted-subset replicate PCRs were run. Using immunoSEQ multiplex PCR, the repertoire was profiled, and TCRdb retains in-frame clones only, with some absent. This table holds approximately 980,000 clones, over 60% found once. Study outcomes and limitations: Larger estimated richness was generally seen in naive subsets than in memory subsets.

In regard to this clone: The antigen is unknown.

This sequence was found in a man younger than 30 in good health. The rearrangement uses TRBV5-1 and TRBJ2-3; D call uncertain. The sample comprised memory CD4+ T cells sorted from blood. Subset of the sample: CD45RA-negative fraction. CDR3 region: CASSLVMGTQYF. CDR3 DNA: TGCGCCAGCAGCTTGGTGATGGGTACGCAGTATTTT. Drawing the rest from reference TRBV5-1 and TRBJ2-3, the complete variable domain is KAGVTQTPRYLIKTRGQQVTLSCSPISGHRSVSWYQQTPGQGLQFLFEYFSETQRNKGNFPGRFSGRQFSNSRSEMNVSTLELGDSALYLCASSLVMGTQYFGPGTRLTVL.